The rows below give T cell receptor beta chains drawn from one sample of a study of T cells in Graves' hyperthyroidism and ophthalmopathy. TCRdb itself ran the multiplex PCR reads through MiXCR, one entry per CDR3 protein. In the table there are roughly 500,000 distinct CDR3 sequences, 14% of which are singletons. The material sequenced was blood. These receptors all come from a woman aged 30 to 39 with Graves' hyperthyroidism that later progressed to Graves' ophthalmopathy. Each CDR3 is given with its conserved first and last residue. The D gene is left open where the match is weak. Clone size, where shown, is once, few, many, or a class for clones that have expanded.

j_call: TRBJ2-1; d_call: .; v_call: TRBV28; clone_size: few; cdr3_aa: CASSLQVGGPVGEQFF; cdr3_nt: TGTGCCAGCAGTTTACAGGTGGGAGGCCCGGTGGGGGAGCAGTTCTTC
j_call: TRBJ2-2; d_call: TRBD1; v_call: TRBV10-1; clone_size: once; cdr3_aa: CASQGQPNTGELFF; cdr3_nt: TGCGCCAGCCAGGGACAGCCTAACACCGGGGAGCTGTTTTTT
j_call: TRBJ2-1; d_call: .; v_call: TRBV7-3; clone_size: few; cdr3_aa: CASSLTPKNGPNEQFF; cdr3_nt: TGTGCCAGCAGCTTAACACCCAAAAACGGGCCAAATGAGCAGTTCTTC
j_call: TRBJ2-2; d_call: TRBD2; v_call: TRBV6-1; clone_size: .; cdr3_aa: CASGWTSGNTGELFF; cdr3_nt: TGTGCCAGCGGGTGGACTAGCGGGAACACCGGGGAGCTGTTTTTT
j_call: TRBJ2-7; d_call: TRBD2; v_call: TRBV7-6; clone_size: .; cdr3_aa: CASSLAVAGGFNEQYF; cdr3_nt: TGTGCCAGCAGCTTAGCGGTAGCGGGAGGTTTCAACGAGCAGTACTTC
j_call: TRBJ1-1; d_call: .; v_call: TRBV20-1; clone_size: few; cdr3_aa: CSAERNTEAFF; cdr3_nt: TGCAGTGCCGAACGTAACACTGAAGCTTTCTTT
j_call: TRBJ1-2; d_call: .; v_call: TRBV12-3/TRBV12-4; clone_size: many; cdr3_aa: CASSLVQGGGYTF; cdr3_nt: TGTGCCAGCAGTTTGGTACAGGGAGGCGGCTACACCTTC
j_call: TRBJ1-5; d_call: .; v_call: TRBV11-2; clone_size: many; cdr3_aa: CASSERGSVNQPQHF; cdr3_nt: TGTGCCAGCAGCGAACGTGGATCAGTAAATCAGCCCCAGCATTTT
j_call: TRBJ1-1; d_call: .; v_call: TRBV7-8; clone_size: many; cdr3_aa: CASSLVLRVNTEAFF; cdr3_nt: TGTGCCAGCAGCTTAGTATTGAGGGTGAACACTGAAGCTTTCTTT
j_call: TRBJ2-1; d_call: .; v_call: TRBV7-2; clone_size: many; cdr3_aa: CASSLGPANDNEQFF; cdr3_nt: TGTGCCAGCAGCTTAGGACCAGCGAACGACAATGAGCAGTTCTTC
j_call: TRBJ1-1; d_call: .; v_call: TRBV7-9; clone_size: .; cdr3_aa: CASSLDGGGSTEAFF; cdr3_nt: TGTGCCAGCAGCTTAGATGGTGGGGGAAGCACTGAAGCTTTCTTT
j_call: TRBJ2-7; d_call: TRBD1; v_call: TRBV7-2; clone_size: many; cdr3_aa: CASSPIRDRASYEQYF; cdr3_nt: TGTGCCAGCAGCCCAATACGGGACAGGGCATCCTACGAGCAGTACTTC
j_call: TRBJ2-7; d_call: .; v_call: TRBV9; clone_size: .; cdr3_aa: CASSESGGLHSYEQYF; cdr3_nt: TGTGCCAGCAGCGAATCCGGGGGACTCCACTCATACGAGCAGTACTTC
j_call: TRBJ2-3; d_call: TRBD2; v_call: TRBV7-7; clone_size: many; cdr3_aa: CASSFVAGVGTDTQYF; cdr3_nt: TGTGCTAGCAGCTTTGTAGCGGGAGTGGGGACAGATACGCAGTATTTT
j_call: TRBJ2-7; d_call: .; v_call: TRBV28; clone_size: few; cdr3_aa: CASTTGGITYGQYF; cdr3_nt: TGTGCCAGCACGACAGGAGGGATAACCTACGGGCAGTACTTC
j_call: TRBJ1-6; d_call: .; v_call: TRBV12-3/TRBV12-4; clone_size: many; cdr3_aa: CASSLRPGSPLHF; cdr3_nt: TGTGCCAGCAGTTTACGCCCGGGATCACCCCTCCACTTT
j_call: TRBJ2-1; d_call: .; v_call: TRBV7-6; clone_size: .; cdr3_aa: CASSLGSPPSSYNEQFF; cdr3_nt: TGTGCCAGCAGCTTAGGATCCCCCCCGAGCTCCTACAATGAGCAGTTCTTC
j_call: TRBJ2-7; d_call: .; v_call: TRBV5-1; clone_size: .; cdr3_aa: CASSLAGSSYGQYF; cdr3_nt: TGCGCCAGCAGCTTGGCCGGGAGCTCCTACGGGCAGTACTTC
j_call: TRBJ2-3; d_call: .; v_call: TRBV3-1; clone_size: many; cdr3_aa: CASSQDANTQYF; cdr3_nt: TGTGCCAGCAGCCAAGATGCTAATACGCAGTATTTT
j_call: TRBJ1-5; d_call: TRBD1; v_call: TRBV7-8; clone_size: many; cdr3_aa: CASSYGQGAGQPQHF; cdr3_nt: TGTGCCAGCAGCTACGGACAGGGGGCTGGTCAGCCCCAGCATTTT
j_call: TRBJ2-1; d_call: TRBD2; v_call: TRBV18; clone_size: many; cdr3_aa: CASSTPEAGLNEQFF; cdr3_nt: TGTGCCAGCTCAACCCCCGAAGCGGGACTCAATGAGCAGTTCTTC
j_call: TRBJ2-3; d_call: .; v_call: TRBV12-5; clone_size: many; cdr3_aa: CASGFRAGSAFTDTQYF; cdr3_nt: TGTGCTAGTGGTTTTCGTGCAGGCAGCGCCTTCACAGATACGCAGTATTTT
j_call: TRBJ1-2; d_call: .; v_call: TRBV19; clone_size: many; cdr3_aa: CASSIRGVDGYTF; cdr3_nt: TGTGCCAGTAGTATAAGGGGAGTCGATGGCTACACCTTC
j_call: TRBJ2-1; d_call: TRBD2; v_call: TRBV4-3; clone_size: few; cdr3_aa: CASSQGDGRAGEQFF; cdr3_nt: TGCGCCAGCAGCCAAGGAGACGGGAGGGCTGGTGAGCAGTTCTTC
j_call: TRBJ1-2; d_call: .; v_call: TRBV28; clone_size: many; cdr3_aa: CASSQTGYFGYTF; cdr3_nt: TGTGCCAGCAGCCAAACAGGGTACTTCGGCTACACCTTC
j_call: TRBJ2-5; d_call: TRBD2; v_call: TRBV9; clone_size: many; cdr3_aa: CASSVGTSGYEETQYF; cdr3_nt: TGTGCCAGCAGCGTAGGTACTAGCGGCTATGAAGAGACCCAGTACTTC
j_call: TRBJ2-7; d_call: TRBD2; v_call: TRBV7-3; clone_size: .; cdr3_aa: CASSQLAFGGEQYF; cdr3_nt: TGTGCCAGCAGCCAACTAGCGTTCGGGGGCGAGCAGTACTTC
j_call: TRBJ2-7; d_call: .; v_call: TRBV7-2; clone_size: many; cdr3_aa: CASSSTRTFSYEQYF; cdr3_nt: TGTGCCAGCAGCTCCACCCGAACCTTCTCCTACGAGCAGTACTTC
j_call: TRBJ1-4; d_call: .; v_call: TRBV28; clone_size: many; cdr3_aa: CASTLNEKLFF; cdr3_nt: TGTGCCAGCACCCTCAATGAAAAACTGTTTTTT
j_call: TRBJ1-2; d_call: .; v_call: TRBV6-2/TRBV6-3; clone_size: few; cdr3_aa: CASSTEAGAPYGYTF; cdr3_nt: TGTGCCAGCAGTACCGAGGCCGGGGCACCTTATGGCTACACCTTC
j_call: TRBJ1-1; d_call: TRBD1; v_call: TRBV5-1; clone_size: .; cdr3_aa: CASSLAGTESHTEAFF; cdr3_nt: TGCGCCAGCAGCTTGGCCGGGACAGAGAGTCACACTGAAGCTTTCTTT
j_call: TRBJ2-7; d_call: .; v_call: TRBV11-2; clone_size: many; cdr3_aa: CASSLGAGSGYEQYF; cdr3_nt: TGTGCCAGCAGCTTAGGTGCAGGGTCGGGCTACGAGCAGTACTTC
j_call: TRBJ2-5; d_call: TRBD2; v_call: TRBV6-2/TRBV6-3; clone_size: few; cdr3_aa: CASRPPPLAGVSETQYF; cdr3_nt: TGTGCCAGCAGACCCCCCCCCCTAGCGGGAGTTTCGGAGACCCAGTACTTC
j_call: TRBJ2-5; d_call: TRBD2; v_call: TRBV6-5; clone_size: many; cdr3_aa: CASSYSRLAGAWETQYF; cdr3_nt: TGTGCCAGCAGTTACTCGAGGCTAGCGGGAGCATGGGAGACCCAGTACTTC
j_call: TRBJ1-1; d_call: TRBD1; v_call: TRBV3-1; clone_size: .; cdr3_aa: CASSHQWDRAEAFF; cdr3_nt: TGTGCCAGCAGCCATCAGTGGGACAGGGCTGAAGCTTTCTTT
j_call: TRBJ2-3; d_call: .; v_call: TRBV13; clone_size: many; cdr3_aa: CAARWESTDTQYF; cdr3_nt: TGTGCCGCTAGGTGGGAGAGCACAGATACGCAGTATTTT
j_call: TRBJ2-2; d_call: TRBD1; v_call: TRBV24-1; clone_size: many; cdr3_aa: CATSARDRVSTGELFF; cdr3_nt: TGTGCCACCAGTGCCCGAGACAGGGTTTCCACCGGGGAGCTGTTTTTT
j_call: TRBJ2-3; d_call: TRBD2; v_call: TRBV19; clone_size: .; cdr3_aa: CASSSGGGDDTDTQYF; cdr3_nt: TGTGCCAGTAGCTCGGGGGGAGGGGACGACACAGATACGCAGTATTTT
j_call: TRBJ2-3; d_call: .; v_call: TRBV3-1; clone_size: many; cdr3_aa: CASSPGSRTDTQYF; cdr3_nt: TGTGCCAGCAGTCCAGGGAGTCGGACAGATACGCAGTATTTT
j_call: TRBJ2-2; d_call: TRBD2; v_call: TRBV7-7; clone_size: .; cdr3_aa: CASASGTNTGELFF; cdr3_nt: TGTGCTAGCGCTAGCGGGACGAACACCGGGGAGCTGTTTTTT
j_call: TRBJ1-6; d_call: .; v_call: TRBV7-2; clone_size: many; cdr3_aa: CASSLKSVYNSPLHF; cdr3_nt: TGTGCCAGCAGCTTGAAATCGGTGTATAATTCACCCCTCCACTTT
j_call: TRBJ2-7; d_call: .; v_call: TRBV3-1; clone_size: many; cdr3_aa: CASSRGLAHSTLSQQYF; cdr3_nt: TGTGCCAGCAGCCGCGGGCTAGCCCACTCGACCCTGTCCCAGCAGTACTTC
j_call: TRBJ2-3; d_call: .; v_call: TRBV6-6; clone_size: many; cdr3_aa: CASSYLNLAAQADTQYF; cdr3_nt: TGTGCCAGCAGTTACCTGAACCTAGCAGCGCAGGCAGATACGCAGTATTTT
j_call: TRBJ2-3; d_call: .; v_call: TRBV10-3; clone_size: many; cdr3_aa: CAITSGGSDTQYF; cdr3_nt: TGTGCCATCACTTCTGGAGGCTCAGATACGCAGTATTTT
j_call: TRBJ1-1; d_call: .; v_call: TRBV30; clone_size: many; cdr3_aa: CAWLTGNTEAFF; cdr3_nt: TGTGCCTGGCTTACAGGGAACACTGAAGCTTTCTTT
j_call: TRBJ2-2; d_call: .; v_call: TRBV7-2; clone_size: many; cdr3_aa: CASSPTERVNTGELFF; cdr3_nt: TGTGCCAGCAGCCCGACCGAGCGGGTGAACACCGGGGAGCTGTTTTTT
j_call: TRBJ2-2; d_call: .; v_call: TRBV5-1; clone_size: .; cdr3_aa: CASSLAPPNQNTGELFF; cdr3_nt: TGCGCCAGCAGCTTGGCCCCTCCCAACCAGAACACCGGGGAGCTGTTTTTT
j_call: TRBJ1-2; d_call: TRBD1; v_call: TRBV20-1; clone_size: few; cdr3_aa: CSASSGTDYYGYTF; cdr3_nt: TGCAGTGCTAGTTCCGGGACAGATTACTATGGCTACACCTTC
j_call: TRBJ2-1; d_call: TRBD2; v_call: TRBV6-1; clone_size: few; cdr3_aa: CASSDPSGGTYNEQFF; cdr3_nt: TGTGCCAGCAGCGACCCTAGCGGCGGAACCTACAATGAGCAGTTCTTC
j_call: TRBJ2-1; d_call: TRBD1; v_call: TRBV10-3; clone_size: many; cdr3_aa: CAISETGTGVNEQFF; cdr3_nt: TGTGCCATCAGTGAGACCGGGACAGGAGTAAATGAGCAGTTCTTC
j_call: TRBJ2-7; d_call: TRBD1; v_call: TRBV7-9; clone_size: few; cdr3_aa: CASSWLTGGDPYEQYF; cdr3_nt: TGTGCCAGCAGCTGGTTGACAGGGGGGGATCCCTACGAGCAGTACTTC
j_call: TRBJ2-5; d_call: .; v_call: TRBV14; clone_size: many; cdr3_aa: CASSQQVAETQYF; cdr3_nt: TGTGCCAGCAGCCAACAGGTTGCGGAGACCCAGTACTTC
j_call: TRBJ2-7; d_call: .; v_call: TRBV18; clone_size: many; cdr3_aa: CASSPWVYEQYF; cdr3_nt: TGTGCCAGCTCACCATGGGTATACGAGCAGTACTTC
j_call: TRBJ1-1; d_call: TRBD1; v_call: TRBV4-1; clone_size: .; cdr3_aa: CASSPGKGADTETFF; cdr3_nt: TGCGCCAGCAGCCCCGGGAAGGGGGCGGACACTGAAACTTTCTTT
j_call: TRBJ2-1; d_call: TRBD2; v_call: TRBV20-1; clone_size: .; cdr3_aa: CSATGLAAVDEQFF; cdr3_nt: TGCAGTGCTACGGGACTAGCGGCGGTCGACGAGCAGTTCTTC
j_call: TRBJ2-1; d_call: TRBD1; v_call: TRBV25-1; clone_size: .; cdr3_aa: CASSEFGTTGVFNEQFF; cdr3_nt: TGTGCCAGCAGTGAATTCGGGACGACAGGGGTGTTCAATGAGCAGTTCTTC
j_call: TRBJ2-1; d_call: .; v_call: TRBV20-1; clone_size: few; cdr3_aa: CSARFDRASYNEQFF; cdr3_nt: TGCAGTGCCAGGTTTGACCGGGCGTCCTACAATGAGCAGTTCTTC
j_call: TRBJ2-5; d_call: TRBD1; v_call: TRBV13; clone_size: many; cdr3_aa: CASSPLPPGTGEETQYF; cdr3_nt: TGTGCCAGCAGCCCGTTACCTCCCGGGACAGGGGAAGAGACCCAGTACTTC
j_call: TRBJ2-2; d_call: .; v_call: TRBV20-1; clone_size: many; cdr3_aa: CSAKEQHTGELFF; cdr3_nt: TGCAGTGCTAAGGAACAGCACACCGGGGAGCTGTTTTTT